This TCR beta chain originates from a study of blood T cell repertoires in COVID-19. For the study at large: COVID-19 samples, acute and convalescent, were from the United States, Italy and Spain. PBMCs, B-cell-depleted T cells, or T cells provided the cDNA or gDNA that made up the material.

This CDR3 comprises 11 residues. Trimming removed 6 bases from V and 8 bases from J; junction bases left unmatched: 5. The germline CDR1 and CDR2 sequences are DFQATT and SNEGSKA (reference sequence). Notes on this clone: This same CDR3 is encoded by further DNA sequences in the sample.

As processed by the authors: The authors estimated nucleated cell counts from reference gene primer amplification. The protocol was immunoSEQ multiplex PCR, while the TCRdb copy is restricted to in-frame clones and leaves out a portion. The V and J calls and the clone size are those of that table, but D and trimming were determined from the DNA. The sample includes about 180,000 clones, about 88% seen only once; the top ten take 1.5% to 2%. This sequence was found in a man between 18 and 29 years old who had recovered from COVID-19. Sequences were obtained from peripheral blood. V and J are TRBV20-1 and TRBJ1-2, with 8 bases matching TRBD1. In DNA, the CDR3 is TGCAGTGCGCGACAGGGGTACGGCTACACCTTC. This sequence encodes CSARQGYGYTF.